The clone carrying this TCR beta chain was detected ten times or more. Arm-PCR of CDR3 regions and iRepertoire HTBI primers were the basis on which TCR beta libraries were built. TCRdb processed the multiplex PCR reads anew with MiXCR; each CDR3 protein has one entry. The table lists some 220,000 distinct CDR3 sequences, approximately 19% of them singletons. Sample time point: newly diagnosed GD, antithyroid drugs for less than 3 months. RNA extracted from PBMCs served as the sequencing template. The sample originates from a study of regulatory T cells in long-lasting Graves disease. The CDR3 is made up of 12 amino acids. The germline V gene has CDR1 SNHLY and CDR2 FYNNEI. Trimming took off 3 bases at V and 4 bases at J, with 6 bases between the two ends. The same data also contributed to another study, on T cells in Graves' hyperthyroidism and ophthalmopathy.

The specimen was peripheral blood mononuclear cells (PBMCs), collected at new diagnosis, from a patient treated with antithyroid drugs. The sequence came from a woman between 25 and 40 years old with Graves disease. This chain connects TRBV2 to TRBJ2-5; D is unresolved. CDR3 nucleotides: TGTGCCAGCAGTGACCGAGGAGAGACCCAGTACTTC. Its protein product is CASSDRGETQYF.